Shown below are 21 T cell receptor beta chains from a single sample sequenced in a study of memory CD4+ T cells and cytomegalovirus serostatus. The sort gate was single viable CD3+CD4+CD8-CD45RO+ cells for memory CD4+ T cells. Generated by immunoSEQ multiplex PCR, the TCRdb table keeps only in-frame clones and is missing some. The sample includes about 64,000 clones, roughly three quarters of them seen just once. Source material: memory CD4+ T cells from blood. Every receptor here comes from an adult in good health and CMV-seronegative.

This clone was seen once. The CDR3 DNA follows: TGTGCCAGCAGCTTCGTCGGCAGGGGTTCCTATGGCTACACCTTC. This sequence encodes CASSFVGRGSYGYTF. The V and J genes are TRBV5-4 and TRBJ1-2, with D perhaps TRBD1 (6 bases). The germline CDR1 and CDR2 sequences are SGHNT and YYREEE (reference sequence). The CDR3 has 15 amino acids. Trimming pared 2 bases from V and 4 bases from J, leaving 15 bases between. Complete variable domain (other parts from reference TRBV5-4 and TRBJ1-2): ETGVTQSPTHLIKTRGQQVTLRCSSQSGHNTVSWYQQALGQGPQFIFQYYREEENGRGNFPPRFSGLQFPNYSSELNVNALELDDSALYLCASSFVGRGSYGYTFGSGTRLTVV.

The rearrangement joins TRBV28 to TRBJ1-5, with TRBD1 identical over 9 bases. The CDR3 spans 15 residues. Germline lookup yields CDR1 MDHEN and CDR2 SYDVKM. V gave up 9 bases and J gave up 1 base; unmatched junction bases: 7. The CDR3, as DNA: TGTGCCAGTACCGGGACAGGGTTCAGCAATCAGCCCCAGCATTTT. This translates into CASTGTGFSNQPQHF.

The CDR3 reads CASSSQGQGLNTEAFF. The CDR3 bases are TGTGCCAGCAGCTCTCAGGGACAGGGGTTGAACACTGAAGCTTTCTTT. The chain couples TRBV7-6 to TRBJ1-1, with TRBD1 matching 10 bases. From germline, CDR1 is SGHVS and CDR2 FNYEAQ. Trimming at V came to 4 bases and at J to 0 bases, leaving 5 bases not matched to a gene. This CDR3 is built from 16 residues.

The V gene is TRBV6-1, the J gene TRBJ2-3; D is ambiguous. The CDR3 spans 14 residues. Trimming shortened V by 10 bases and J by 0 bases, and 14 bases separated the two germline ends. CDR1 is MNHNS, CDR2 SASEGT, per germline. The CDR3 spells CATKDRDSTDTQYF. The CDR3, as DNA: TGTGCCACCAAAGACCGAGACAGCACAGATACGCAGTATTTT.

The gene calls are TRBV29-1 and TRBJ1-2; no firm D call. The germline V gene encodes CDR1 SQVTM and CDR2 ANQGSEA. CDR3 size: 14 residues. Trimming pared 4 bases from V and 4 bases from J, leaving 16 bases between. The CDR3 nucleotides are TGCAGCGTTGTAGGTGGTAGGGATTCCTATGGCTACACCTTC. Protein product: CSVVGGRDSYGYTF.

V and J are TRBV6-5 and TRBJ1-2, with D perhaps TRBD1 (6 bases). The CDR3 loop spans 12 amino acids. Germline CDR1 and CDR2: MNHEY and SVGAGI. Trimming shortened V by 8 bases and J by 5 bases, and 12 bases separated the two germline ends. In nucleotides, the CDR3 is TGTGCCAGCGGGGGGCCCCGTTATGGCTACACCTTC. Translation gives CASGGPRYGYTF.

In its sample, this clone was seen once. This chain uses TRBV6-5 with TRBJ1-5, with D possibly matching TRBD1 (5 bases). Trimming pared 8 bases from V and 7 bases from J, leaving 12 bases between. Germline CDR1 reads MNHEY; CDR2 reads SVGAGI. CDR3 length: 12 amino acids. CDR3 DNA: TGTGCCAGCGGGACGGCCGCCCAGCCCCAGCATTTT. This gives the protein CASGTAAQPQHF.

V is TRBV7-2 and J is TRBJ2-1; TRBD2 aligns across 7 bases. The CDR3 has 15 residues. V lost 5 bases to trimming and J lost 3 bases; unmatched junction nucleotides: 7. Per the germline V gene, CDR1 is SGHTA and CDR2 is FQGNSA. CDR3 bases: TGTGCCAGCAGCCCCCTAGCGGACCTCTACAATGAGCAGTTCTTC. It specifies CASSPLADLYNEQFF.

The rearrangement uses TRBV7-9 and TRBJ1-2, with 9 bases fitting TRBD1. This CDR3 is 15 amino acids long. Losses at the gene ends were 1 base for V and 3 bases for J; bases not matched to a gene: 3. Germline CDR1 and CDR2: SEHNR and FQNEAQ (reference sequence). The CDR3 here is CASSLDRGRDYGYTF. CDR3 sequence (DNA): TGTGCCAGCAGCTTAGACAGGGGGCGCGACTATGGCTACACCTTC. Based on the CDR3 plus reference TRBV7-9 and TRBJ1-2, the full variable domain is DTGVSQNPRHKITKRGQNVTFRCDPISEHNRLYWYRQTLGQGPEFLTYFQNEAQLEKSRLLSDRFSAERPKGSFSTLEIQRTEQGDSAMYLCASSLDRGRDYGYTFGSGTRLTVV.

In this sample, this clone turned up a few times. The genes are TRBV18 and TRBJ2-7, with TRBD2 matching 16 bases. The V and J ends lost 6 bases and 5 bases, in that order; junction bases with no gene match: 4. Germline CDR1 is KGHSH and CDR2 is LQKENI. CDR3 size: 15 residues. The CDR3 DNA reads TGTGCCAGCTCCGGGACTAGCGGGGGGGCAAACGAGCAGTACTTC. Its protein is CASSGTSGGANEQYF.

The V and J genes are TRBV9 and TRBJ2-1; tentative D call: TRBD1 (6 bases). Deletions cut 5 bases from V and 0 bases from J, with 12 bases between. CDR1 and CDR2 from the germline V gene are SGDLS and YYNGEE. This CDR3 contains 15 residues. CDR3 in amino acids: CASRPTGSSYNEQFF. CDR3 nucleotides: TGTGCCAGCAGACCAACAGGGAGCTCCTACAATGAGCAGTTCTTC.

CDR3 DNA sequence: TGTGCTAGTGGGGTAGGTGGTGAGCAGTTCTTC. Translating gives CASGVGGEQFF. The chain employs TRBV12-5 and TRBJ2-1, with no clear D. V dropped 6 bases and J dropped 9 bases, with 9 bases sitting between them. In germline, CDR1 is LGHNT, CDR2 FRNRAP. The CDR3 has 11 residues.

The rearrangement uses TRBV11-2 and TRBJ2-7; D is possibly TRBD1 (6 bases). From germline, CDR1 is SGHAT and CDR2 FQNNGV. The CDR3 consists of 14 residues. Trimming pared 1 base from V and 3 bases from J, leaving 10 bases between. This CDR3 is CASSLGQALYEQYF. CDR3 nucleotide sequence: TGTGCCAGCAGCTTAGGACAGGCCCTCTACGAGCAGTACTTC.

The chain has TRBV30 and TRBJ2-1; the D is unclear. V dropped 4 bases and J dropped 0 bases, with 13 bases sitting between them. Germline V lookup: CDR1 GTSNPN, CDR2 SVGIG (reference sequence). There are 15 residues in the CDR3. CDR3 sequence (DNA): TGTGCCTGGACATACGGCGTGTACTCCTACAATGAGCAGTTCTTC. This translates into CAWTYGVYSYNEQFF.

The V and J genes are TRBV6-5 and TRBJ1-1; weak D call: TRBD1 (5 bases). Trimming took 7 bases from V and 6 from J, leaving 21 bases between them. The CDR3 sequence is 15 residues long. Germline CDR1 MNHEY, CDR2 SVGAGI. CDR3 residues: CASTSRTGLGAEAFF. CDR3 coding DNA: TGTGCCAGCACCTCCAGAACAGGCCTCGGCGCTGAAGCTTTCTTT.

The chain combines TRBV30 with TRBJ1-5, with a weak D call TRBD1 (5 bases). The CDR3 is 13 residues long. Germline CDR1 GTSNPN, CDR2 SVGIG (reference sequence). V gave up 2 bases and J gave up 3 bases, with 8 bases separating them. This CDR3 reads CAWSRQNNQPQHF. CDR3 coding DNA: TGTGCCTGGAGTCGACAGAACAATCAGCCCCAGCATTTT.

CDR3 sequence (DNA): TGCGCCAGCAGTGAGTCACTAGTTGCCGGGGAGCTGTTTTTT. Translating gives CASSESLVAGELFF. The chain uses TRBV10-1 and TRBJ2-2; TRBD2 is a possible D gene (5 bases). The CDR3 is 14 residues long. Germline values: CDR1 WNHNN, CDR2 SYGVQD (reference sequence). V was trimmed by 0 bases and J by 6 bases, leaving 8 bases between them.

The V gene is TRBV7-3, the J gene TRBJ2-5; unclear D gene. The CDR3 runs to 13 residues. Trimming pared 4 bases from V and 2 bases from J, leaving 8 bases between. The germline V gene has CDR1 SGHTA and CDR2 FQGTGA. CDR3 in amino acids: CASSSGPQETQYF. CDR3 DNA: TGTGCCAGCAGCTCAGGACCGCAAGAGACCCAGTACTTC.

There are a few counts of this clone. CDR3 loop: CASTKESSGANVLTF. In nucleotides, the CDR3 is TGTGCCAGCACGAAAGAGAGCTCTGGGGCCAACGTCCTGACTTTC. The chain uses TRBV2 and TRBJ2-6; no firm D call. Germline loops: CDR1 SNHLY, CDR2 FYNNEI. The CDR3 length is 15 residues. Trimming took 7 bases from V and 0 from J, leaving 10 bases between them.

This clone was found a few times. The chain has TRBV5-1 and TRBJ2-1; tentative D call: TRBD2 (6 bases). Germline loops: CDR1 SGHRS, CDR2 YFSETQ. The CDR3 totals 16 residues. Trimming took off 3 bases at V and 0 bases at J, with 13 bases between the two ends. The DNA of the CDR3 is TGCGCCAGCAGCTCCGGGGGTATGAGCTCCTACAATGAGCAGTTCTTC. Translating it yields CASSSGGMSSYNEQFF.

This clone showed up just a few times. The chain combines TRBV28 with TRBJ1-1, with TRBD1 as a possible D gene (6 bases). Trimming stripped 4 bases from V and 3 bases from J, with 18 bases between. The CDR3 consists of 16 residues. Germline V gene sequence: CDR1 MDHEN, CDR2 SYDVKM. The CDR3 reads CASSWEQGPGDTEAFF. Here the CDR3 DNA reads TGTGCCAGCAGTTGGGAGCAGGGGCCGGGGGACACTGAAGCTTTCTTT.